This TCR beta chain was recorded in a study of T cell responses to AZD1222 COVID-19 vaccine. Findings of the study overall: Donors, mostly white British, included more females; clonal diversity was possibly underestimated. Elevations in Spike-specific TCR breadth and depth followed administration of two AZD1222 doses.

Trimming took 3 bases from V and 1 from J, leaving 12 bases between them. This CDR3 comprises 15 residues. Germline CDR1 and CDR2: MGHRA and YSYEKL. Sequencing used immunoSEQ multiplex PCR; TCRdb keeps in-frame clones, though not all of them. This table holds just under 35,000 clones, just over 85% found once. Second-dose recipients at about 4 or about 12 weeks were treated as one pooled group. Comment on this clone: Its antigen remains unidentified.

This TCR came from an adult who received the AZD1222 COVID-19 vaccine. The starting material was peripheral blood, obtained 28 days after the second AZD1222 dose. The chain employs TRBV4-1 and TRBJ1-1; TRBD1 might be the D (6 bases). The CDR3 protein is CASSHTGTQNTEAFF. The CDR3 DNA reads as TGCGCCAGCAGCCACACCGGGACACAGAACACTGAAGCTTTCTTT.